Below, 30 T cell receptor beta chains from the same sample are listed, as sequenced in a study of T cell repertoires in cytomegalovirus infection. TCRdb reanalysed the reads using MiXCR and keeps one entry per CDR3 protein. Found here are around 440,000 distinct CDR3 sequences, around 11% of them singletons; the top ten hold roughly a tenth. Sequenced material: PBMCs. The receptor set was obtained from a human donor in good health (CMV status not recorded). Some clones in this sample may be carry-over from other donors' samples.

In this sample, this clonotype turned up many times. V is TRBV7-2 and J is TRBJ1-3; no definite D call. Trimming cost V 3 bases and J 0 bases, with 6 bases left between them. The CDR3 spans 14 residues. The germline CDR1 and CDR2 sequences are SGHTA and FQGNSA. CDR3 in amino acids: CASSLMGSGNTIYF. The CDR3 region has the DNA TGTGCCAGCAGCTTGATGGGCTCTGGAAACACCATATATTTT.

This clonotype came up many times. CDR3 sequence (DNA): TGCAGCGTGGTGCCCAACCAAGAGACCCAGTACTTC. The encoded protein is CSVVPNQETQYF. This sequence joins TRBV29-1 and TRBJ2-5; the D is unclear. There are 12 residues in the CDR3. The V gene lost 6 bases and the J gene lost 0 bases, with 8 bases spanning the gap. Germline CDR1 and CDR2: SQVTM and ANQGSEA.

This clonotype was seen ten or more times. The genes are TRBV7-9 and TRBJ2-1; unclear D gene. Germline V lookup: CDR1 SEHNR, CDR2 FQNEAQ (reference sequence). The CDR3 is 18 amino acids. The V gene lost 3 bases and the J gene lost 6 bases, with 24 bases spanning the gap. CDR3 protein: CASSFIFAASPIPNEQFF. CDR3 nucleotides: TGTGCCAGCAGCTTTATATTTGCCGCCTCCCCAATTCCCAATGAGCAGTTCTTC. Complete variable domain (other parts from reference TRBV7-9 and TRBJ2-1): DTGVSQNPRHKITKRGQNVTFRCDPISEHNRLYWYRQTLGQGPEFLTYFQNEAQLEKSRLLSDRFSAERPKGSFSTLEIQRTEQGDSAMYLCASSFIFAASPIPNEQFFGPGTRLTVL.

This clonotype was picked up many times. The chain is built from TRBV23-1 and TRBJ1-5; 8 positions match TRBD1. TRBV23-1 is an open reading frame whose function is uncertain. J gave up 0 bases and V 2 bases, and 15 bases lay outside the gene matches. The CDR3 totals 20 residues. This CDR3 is CASSQNRRDRSLNSNQPQHF. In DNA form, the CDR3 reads TGCGCCAGCAGTCAAAATAGAAGGGACAGGAGCTTGAATAGCAATCAGCCCCAGCATTTT.

CDR3 in amino acids: CASSSRDRSNEQFF. CDR3 in DNA: TGTGCCAGCAGCTCCCGGGACCGAAGCAATGAGCAGTTCTTC. The V gene is TRBV7-9, the J gene TRBJ2-1; D could derive from TRBD1 or TRBD2 (5 bases each). V lost 4 bases and J 6 bases, leaving 13 bases between the germline ends. Germline values: CDR1 SEHNR, CDR2 FQNEAQ (reference sequence). The CDR3 consists of 14 residues.

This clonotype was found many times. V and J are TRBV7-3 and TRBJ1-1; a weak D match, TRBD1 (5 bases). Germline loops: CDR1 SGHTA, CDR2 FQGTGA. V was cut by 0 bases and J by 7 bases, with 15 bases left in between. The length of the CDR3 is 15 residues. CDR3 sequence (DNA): TGTGCCAGCAGCTTAACGGGGGACCGTCGTTTTGAAGCTTTCTTT. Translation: CASSLTGDRRFEAFF.

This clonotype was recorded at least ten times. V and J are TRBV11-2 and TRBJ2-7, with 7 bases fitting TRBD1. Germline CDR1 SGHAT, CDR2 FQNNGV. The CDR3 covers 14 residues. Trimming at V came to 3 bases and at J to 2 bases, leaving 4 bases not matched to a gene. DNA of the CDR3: TGTGCCAGCAGCTTCTCAGGGGGAGCCTACGAGCAGTACTTC. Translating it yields CASSFSGGAYEQYF.

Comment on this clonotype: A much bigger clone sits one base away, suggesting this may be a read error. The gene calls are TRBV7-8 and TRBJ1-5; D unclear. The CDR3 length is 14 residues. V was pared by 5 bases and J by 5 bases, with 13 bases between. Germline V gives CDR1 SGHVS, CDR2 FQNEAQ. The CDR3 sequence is CASSPRPRHQPQHF. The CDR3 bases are TGTGCCAGCAGCCCCAGACCTAGGCATCAGCCCCAGCATTTT. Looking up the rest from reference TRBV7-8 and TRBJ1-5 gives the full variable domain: GAGVSQSPRYKVAKRGQDVALRCDPISGHVSLFWYQQALGQGPEFLTYFQNEAQLDKSGLPSDRFFAERPEGSVSTLKIQRTQQEDSAVYLCASSPRPRHQPQHFGDGTRLSIL.

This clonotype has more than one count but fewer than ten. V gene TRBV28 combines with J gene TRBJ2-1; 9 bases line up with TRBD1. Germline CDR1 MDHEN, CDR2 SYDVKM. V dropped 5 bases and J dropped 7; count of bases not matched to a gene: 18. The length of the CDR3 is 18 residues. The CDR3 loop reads CASSTTRLRDRVWNEQFF. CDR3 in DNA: TGTGCCAGCAGTACGACGCGCCTCCGGGACAGGGTCTGGAATGAGCAGTTCTTC.

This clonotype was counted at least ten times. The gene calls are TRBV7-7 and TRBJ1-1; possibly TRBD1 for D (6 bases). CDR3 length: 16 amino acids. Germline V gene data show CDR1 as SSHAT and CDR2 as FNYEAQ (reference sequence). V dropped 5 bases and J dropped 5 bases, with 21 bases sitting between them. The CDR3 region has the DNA TGTGCCAGCAGCCCAATATGGACAGAATCGGTTACTGAAGCTTTCTTT. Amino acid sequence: CASSPIWTESVTEAFF.

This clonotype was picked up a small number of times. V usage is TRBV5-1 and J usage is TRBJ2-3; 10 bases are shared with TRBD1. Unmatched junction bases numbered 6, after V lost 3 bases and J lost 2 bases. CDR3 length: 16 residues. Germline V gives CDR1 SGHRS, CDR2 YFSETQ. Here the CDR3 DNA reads TGCGCCAGCAGCTCACGGACAGGGGGTAACACAGATACGCAGTATTTT. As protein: CASSSRTGGNTDTQYF.

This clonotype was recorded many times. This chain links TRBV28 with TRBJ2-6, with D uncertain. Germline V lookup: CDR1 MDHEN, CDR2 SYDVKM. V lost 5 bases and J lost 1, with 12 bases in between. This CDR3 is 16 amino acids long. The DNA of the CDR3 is TGTGCCAGCAGTATCCTCCTCCGGTCTGGGGCCAACGTCCTGACTTTC. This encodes CASSILLRSGANVLTF. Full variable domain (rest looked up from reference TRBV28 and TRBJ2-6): DVKVTQSSRYLVKRTGEKVFLECVQDMDHENMFWYRQDPGLGLRLIYFSYDVKMKEKGDIPEGYSVSREKKERFSLILESASTNQTSMYLCASSILLRSGANVLTFGAGSRLTVL.

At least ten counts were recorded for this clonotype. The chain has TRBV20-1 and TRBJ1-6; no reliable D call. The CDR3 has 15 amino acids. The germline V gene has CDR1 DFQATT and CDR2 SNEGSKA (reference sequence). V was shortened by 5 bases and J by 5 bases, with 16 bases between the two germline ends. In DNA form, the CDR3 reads TGCAGTGCTTCTACGGCCGGATCAAATAATTCACCCCTCCACTTT. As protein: CSASTAGSNNSPLHF.

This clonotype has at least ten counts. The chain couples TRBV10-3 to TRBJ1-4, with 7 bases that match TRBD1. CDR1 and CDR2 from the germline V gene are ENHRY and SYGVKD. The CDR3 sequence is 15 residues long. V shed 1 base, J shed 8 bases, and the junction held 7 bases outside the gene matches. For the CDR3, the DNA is TGTGCCATCAGTGAGTTCGACAGGGTAGGAGAAAAACTGTTTTTT. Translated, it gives CAISEFDRVGEKLFF.

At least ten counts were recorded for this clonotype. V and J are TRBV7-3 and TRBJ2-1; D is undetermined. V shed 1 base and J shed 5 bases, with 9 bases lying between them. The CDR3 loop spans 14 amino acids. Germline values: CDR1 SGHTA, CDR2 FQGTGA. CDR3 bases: TGTGCCAGCAGCTTAAGCGGTGGGAACAATGAGCAGTTCTTC. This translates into CASSLSGGNNEQFF.

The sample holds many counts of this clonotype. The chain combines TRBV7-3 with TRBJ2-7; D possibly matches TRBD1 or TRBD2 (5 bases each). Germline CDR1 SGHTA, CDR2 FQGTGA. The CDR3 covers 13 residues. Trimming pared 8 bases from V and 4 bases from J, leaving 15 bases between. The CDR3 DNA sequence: TGTGCCAGCGGGAAGGGGACGGGTTACGAGCAGTACTTC. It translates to CASGKGTGYEQYF.

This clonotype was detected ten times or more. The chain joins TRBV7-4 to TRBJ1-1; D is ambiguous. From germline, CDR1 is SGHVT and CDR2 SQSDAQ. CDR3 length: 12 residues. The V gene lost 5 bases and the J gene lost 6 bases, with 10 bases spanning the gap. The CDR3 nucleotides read TGTGCCAGCAGCCACACAGACTCTGAAGCTTTCTTT. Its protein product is CASSHTDSEAFF.

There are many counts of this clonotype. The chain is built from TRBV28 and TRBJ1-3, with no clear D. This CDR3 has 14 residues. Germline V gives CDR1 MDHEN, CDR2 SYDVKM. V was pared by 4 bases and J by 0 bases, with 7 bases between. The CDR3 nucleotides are TGTGCCAGCAGTTCCTACAGCTCTGGAAACACCATATATTTT. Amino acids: CASSSYSSGNTIYF.

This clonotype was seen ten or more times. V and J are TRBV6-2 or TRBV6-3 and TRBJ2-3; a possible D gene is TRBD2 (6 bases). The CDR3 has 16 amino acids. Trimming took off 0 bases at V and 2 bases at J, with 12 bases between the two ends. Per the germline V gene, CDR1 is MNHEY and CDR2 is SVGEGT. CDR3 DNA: TGTGCCAGCAGTTACTCGAGACGGGGGACCACAGATACGCAGTATTTT. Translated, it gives CASSYSRRGTTDTQYF.

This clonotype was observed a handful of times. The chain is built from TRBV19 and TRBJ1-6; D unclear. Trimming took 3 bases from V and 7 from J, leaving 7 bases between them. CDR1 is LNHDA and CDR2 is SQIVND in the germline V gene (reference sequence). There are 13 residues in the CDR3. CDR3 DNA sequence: TGTGCCAGTAGTATTACTGGAAATTCACCCCTCCACTTT. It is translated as CASSITGNSPLHF. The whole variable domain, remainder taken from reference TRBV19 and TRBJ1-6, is DGGITQSPKYLFRKEGQNVTLSCEQNLNHDAMYWYRQDPGQGLRLIYYSQIVNDFQKGDIAEGYSVSREKKESFPLTVTSAQKNPTAFYLCASSITGNSPLHFGNGTRLTVT.

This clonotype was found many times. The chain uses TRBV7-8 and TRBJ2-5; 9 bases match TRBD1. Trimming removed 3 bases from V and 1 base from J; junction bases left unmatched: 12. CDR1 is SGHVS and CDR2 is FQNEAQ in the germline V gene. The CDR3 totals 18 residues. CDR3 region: CASSLLDRGLLGQETQYF. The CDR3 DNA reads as TGTGCCAGCAGCTTGTTGGACAGGGGCCTCCTGGGCCAAGAGACCCAGTACTTC.

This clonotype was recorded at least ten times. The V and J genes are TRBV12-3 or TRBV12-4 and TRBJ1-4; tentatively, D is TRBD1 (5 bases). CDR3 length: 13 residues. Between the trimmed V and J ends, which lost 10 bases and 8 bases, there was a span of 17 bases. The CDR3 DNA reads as TGTGCCACCAACCTCCAGGGAGGCGAAAAACTGTTTTTT. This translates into CATNLQGGEKLFF.

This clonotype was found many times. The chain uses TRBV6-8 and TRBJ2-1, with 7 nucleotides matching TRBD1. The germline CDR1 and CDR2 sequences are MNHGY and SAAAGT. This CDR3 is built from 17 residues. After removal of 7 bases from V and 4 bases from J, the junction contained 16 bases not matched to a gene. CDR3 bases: TGTGCCAGCATCCAATTGCGAGGGGGCCTGGCGTACAATGAGCAGTTCTTC. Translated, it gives CASIQLRGGLAYNEQFF.

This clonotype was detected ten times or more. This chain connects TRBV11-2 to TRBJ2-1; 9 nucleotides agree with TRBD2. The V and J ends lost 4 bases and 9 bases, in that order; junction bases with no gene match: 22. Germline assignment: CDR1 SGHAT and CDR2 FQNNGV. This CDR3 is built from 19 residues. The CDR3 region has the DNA TGTGCCAGCAGCTCGCCCCCCAGCGGGGGGCCAGTGGGTTTGGGTGAGCAGTTCTTC. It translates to CASSSPPSGGPVGLGEQFF.

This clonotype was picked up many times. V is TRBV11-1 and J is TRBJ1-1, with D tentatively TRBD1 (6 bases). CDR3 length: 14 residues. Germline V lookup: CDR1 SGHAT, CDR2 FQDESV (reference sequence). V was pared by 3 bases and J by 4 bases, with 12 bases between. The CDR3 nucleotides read TGTGCCAGCAGCTTGGAGGGGGGGCCCACTGAAGCTTTCTTT. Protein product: CASSLEGGPTEAFF.

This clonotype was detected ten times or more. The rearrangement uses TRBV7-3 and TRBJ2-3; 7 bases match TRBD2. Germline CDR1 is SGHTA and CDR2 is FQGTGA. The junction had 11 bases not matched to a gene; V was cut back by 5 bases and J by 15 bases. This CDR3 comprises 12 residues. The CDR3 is CASSPRGREIYF. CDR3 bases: TGTGCCAGCAGCCCGCGAGGGCGGGAGATCTATTTT. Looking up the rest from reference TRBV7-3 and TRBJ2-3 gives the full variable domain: GAGVSQTPSNKVTEKGKYVELRCDPISGHTALYWYRQSLGQGPEFLIYFQGTGAADDSGLPNDRFFAVRPEGSVSTLKIQRTERGDSAVYLCASSPRGREIYFGPGTRLTVL.

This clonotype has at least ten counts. CDR3 amino acids: CASSPRTGNEQFF. Written as DNA, the CDR3 is TGTGCCAGCAGCCCCCGCACAGGGAATGAGCAGTTCTTC. The genes are TRBV11-2 and TRBJ2-1; perhaps TRBD1 as D (6 bases). Trimming shortened V by 5 bases and J by 7 bases, and 12 bases separated the two germline ends. The germline gives CDR1 SGHAT, CDR2 FQNNGV. This CDR3 is built from 13 residues.

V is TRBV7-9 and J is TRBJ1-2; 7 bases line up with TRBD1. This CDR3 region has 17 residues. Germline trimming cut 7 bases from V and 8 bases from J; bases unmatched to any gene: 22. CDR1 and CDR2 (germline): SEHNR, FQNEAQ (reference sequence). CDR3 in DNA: TGTGCCAGCAACTCGGCGGGCAGGGGGAGTAGGACTCGGGGCTACACCTTC. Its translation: CASNSAGRGSRTRGYTF.

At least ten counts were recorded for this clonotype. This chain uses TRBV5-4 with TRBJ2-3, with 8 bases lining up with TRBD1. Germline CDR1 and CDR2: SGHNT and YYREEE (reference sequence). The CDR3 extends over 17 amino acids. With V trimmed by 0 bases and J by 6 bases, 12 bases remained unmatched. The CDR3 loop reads CASSLEADRGILDTQYF. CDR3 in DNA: TGTGCCAGCAGCTTGGAAGCAGACAGGGGAATTTTGGATACGCAGTATTTT. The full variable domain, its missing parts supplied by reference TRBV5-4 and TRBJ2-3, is ETGVTQSPTHLIKTRGQQVTLRCSSQSGHNTVSWYQQALGQGPQFIFQYYREEENGRGNFPPRFSGLQFPNYSSELNVNALELDDSALYLCASSLEADRGILDTQYFGPGTRLTVL.

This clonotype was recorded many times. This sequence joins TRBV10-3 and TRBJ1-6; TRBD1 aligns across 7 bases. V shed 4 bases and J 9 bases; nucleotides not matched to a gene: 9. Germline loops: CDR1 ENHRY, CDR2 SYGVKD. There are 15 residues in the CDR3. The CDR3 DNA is TGTGCCATCAGTGGAGGGCAGGGGGAAATTTCACCCCTCCACTTT. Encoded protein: CAISGGQGEISPLHF.